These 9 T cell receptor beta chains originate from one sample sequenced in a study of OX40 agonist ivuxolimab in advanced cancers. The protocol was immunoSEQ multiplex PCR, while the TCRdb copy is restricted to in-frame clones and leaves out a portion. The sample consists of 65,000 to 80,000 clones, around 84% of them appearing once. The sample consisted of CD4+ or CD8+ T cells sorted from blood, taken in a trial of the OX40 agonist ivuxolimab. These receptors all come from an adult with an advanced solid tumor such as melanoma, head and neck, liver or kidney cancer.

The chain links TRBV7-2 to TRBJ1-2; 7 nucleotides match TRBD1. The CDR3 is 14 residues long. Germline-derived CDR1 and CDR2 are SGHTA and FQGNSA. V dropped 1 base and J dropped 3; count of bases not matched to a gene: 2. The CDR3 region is CASSLDTGDYGYTF. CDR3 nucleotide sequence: TGTGCCAGCAGCTTAGACACAGGGGACTATGGCTACACCTTC. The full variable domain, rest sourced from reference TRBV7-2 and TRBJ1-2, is GAGVSQSPSNKVTEKGKDVELRCDPISGHTALYWYRQSLGQGLEFLIYFQGNSAPDKSGLPSDRFSAERTGGSVSTLTIQRTQQEDSAVYLCASSLDTGDYGYTFGSGTRLTVV.

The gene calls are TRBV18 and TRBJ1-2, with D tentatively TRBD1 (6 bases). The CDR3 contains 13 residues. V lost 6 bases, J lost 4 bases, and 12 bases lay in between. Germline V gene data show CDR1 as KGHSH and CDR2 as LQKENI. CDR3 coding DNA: TGTGCCAGCTCGCGGACAGATGGCTATGGCTACACCTTC. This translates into CASSRTDGYGYTF.

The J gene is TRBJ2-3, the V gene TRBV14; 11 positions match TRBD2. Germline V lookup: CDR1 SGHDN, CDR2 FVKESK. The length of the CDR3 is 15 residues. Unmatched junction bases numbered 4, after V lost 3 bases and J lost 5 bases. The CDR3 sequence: CASSQLAGGLDTQYF. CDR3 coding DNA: TGTGCCAGCAGCCAGTTAGCGGGAGGGCTAGATACGCAGTATTTT.

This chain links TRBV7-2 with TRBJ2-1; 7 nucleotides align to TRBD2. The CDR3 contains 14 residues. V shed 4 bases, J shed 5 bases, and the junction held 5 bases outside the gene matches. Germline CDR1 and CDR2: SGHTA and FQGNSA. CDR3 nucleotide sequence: TGTGCCAGCAGCTCTTTAGCGGGCAACAATGAGCAGTTCTTC. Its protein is CASSSLAGNNEQFF. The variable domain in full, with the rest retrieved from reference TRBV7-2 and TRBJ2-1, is GAGVSQSPSNKVTEKGKDVELRCDPISGHTALYWYRQSLGQGLEFLIYFQGNSAPDKSGLPSDRFSAERTGGSVSTLTIQRTQQEDSAVYLCASSSLAGNNEQFFGPGTRLTVL.

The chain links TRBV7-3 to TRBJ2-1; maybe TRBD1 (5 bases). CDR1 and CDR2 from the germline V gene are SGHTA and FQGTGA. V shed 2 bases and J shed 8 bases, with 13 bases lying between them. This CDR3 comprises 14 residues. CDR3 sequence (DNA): TGTGCCAGCAGCTTACTAGGAAGGGGCCATGAGCAGTTCTTC. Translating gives CASSLLGRGHEQFF.

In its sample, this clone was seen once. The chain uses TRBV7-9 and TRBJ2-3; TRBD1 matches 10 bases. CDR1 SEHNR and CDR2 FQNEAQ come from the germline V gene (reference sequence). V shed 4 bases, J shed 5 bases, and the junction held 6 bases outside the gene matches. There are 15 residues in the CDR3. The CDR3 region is CASSSQTGGIDTQYF. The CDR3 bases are TGTGCCAGCAGCTCGCAGACAGGGGGCATAGATACGCAGTATTTT.

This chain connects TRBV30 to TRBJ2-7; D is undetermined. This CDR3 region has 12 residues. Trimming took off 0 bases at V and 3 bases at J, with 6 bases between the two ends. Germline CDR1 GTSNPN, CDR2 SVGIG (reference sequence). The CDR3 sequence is CAWSVQNYEQYF. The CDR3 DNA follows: TGTGCCTGGAGTGTGCAAAACTACGAGCAGTACTTC.

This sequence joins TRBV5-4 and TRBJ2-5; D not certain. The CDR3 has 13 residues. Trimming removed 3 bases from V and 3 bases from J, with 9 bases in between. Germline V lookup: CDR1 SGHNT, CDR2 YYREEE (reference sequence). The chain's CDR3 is CASSWIDKETQYF. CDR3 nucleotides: TGTGCCAGCAGCTGGATCGATAAAGAGACCCAGTACTTC.

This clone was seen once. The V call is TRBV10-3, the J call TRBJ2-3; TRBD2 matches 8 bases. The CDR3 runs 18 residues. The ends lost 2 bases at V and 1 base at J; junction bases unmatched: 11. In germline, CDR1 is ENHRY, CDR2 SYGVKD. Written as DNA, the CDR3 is TGTGCCATCAGTGAGGCCCGTAAAAGCGGGGGCCGCACAGATACGCAGTATTTT. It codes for CAISEARKSGGRTDTQYF.